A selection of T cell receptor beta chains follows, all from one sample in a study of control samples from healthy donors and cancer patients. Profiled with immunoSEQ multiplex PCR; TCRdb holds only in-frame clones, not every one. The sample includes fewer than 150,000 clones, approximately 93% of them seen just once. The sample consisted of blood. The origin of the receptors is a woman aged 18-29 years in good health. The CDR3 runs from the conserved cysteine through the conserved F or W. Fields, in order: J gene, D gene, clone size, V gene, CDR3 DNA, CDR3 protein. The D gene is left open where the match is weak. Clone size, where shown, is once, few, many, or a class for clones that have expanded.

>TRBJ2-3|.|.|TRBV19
TGTGCCAGTAGTAAGCTTCTGACAGCAACTAACACAGATACGCAGTATTTT
CASSKLLTATNTDTQYF
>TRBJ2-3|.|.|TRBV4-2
TGTGCCAGCAGCCAAGAGGATACTGGGCCCGCGGCCACAGATACGCAGTATTTT
CASSQEDTGPAATDTQYF
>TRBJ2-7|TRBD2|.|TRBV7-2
TGTGCCAGCAGCTTGGGGACTAGCGGGAGCGAGCAGTACTTC
CASSLGTSGSEQYF
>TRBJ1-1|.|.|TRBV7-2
TGTGCCAGCAGCTTACGGGCAGGGAGAGTGAACACTGAAGCTTTCTTT
CASSLRAGRVNTEAFF
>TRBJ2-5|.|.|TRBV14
TGTGCCAGCAGCCAAGAACCGGTCGACTTGAAAGAGACCCAGTACTTC
CASSQEPVDLKETQYF
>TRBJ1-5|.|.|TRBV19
TGTGCCAGTAGTTGGGCAGGGAGCAATCAGCCCCAGCATTTT
CASSWAGSNQPQHF
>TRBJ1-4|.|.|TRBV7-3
TGTGCCAGCAGCTTAAGCGGGGATGAAAAACTGTTTTTT
CASSLSGDEKLFF
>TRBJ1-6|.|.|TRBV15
TGTGCCACCAGCAGAGCGGAAGGTTCACCCCTCCACTTT
CATSRAEGSPLHF
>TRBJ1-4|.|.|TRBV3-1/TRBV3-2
TGTGCCAGCAGCCAGGGTCGGGTAACTAATGAAAAACTGTTTTTT
CASSQGRVTNEKLFF
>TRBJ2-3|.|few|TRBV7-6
TGTGCCAGCAGCCCCTCTGGCCTAGCGCTTAGCACAGATACGCAGTATTTT
CASSPSGLALSTDTQYF
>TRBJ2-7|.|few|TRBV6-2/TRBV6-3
TGTGCCAGCAGTCAGTCCTACGAGCAGTACTTC
CASSQSYEQYF